The T cell receptor (beta chain) under discussion was sequenced for a study of vaccination and CD4 T cells after COVID-19. The wider study: A median of approximately 72 days (range 14 to 241) separated dose two from the taking of post-vaccine samples.

The sample's treatment: roughly ten-day PBMC culture with coronavirus spike peptide pools or control peptides (ViraFEST assay). Cultured CD4+ T cells had their DNA profiled by the Oncomine TCR Beta short-read assay. It was from cultured CD4+ T cells that genomic DNA was extracted. TCRdb re-analysed the PCR reads in MiXCR, keeping a single row per CDR3 protein. The profile covers 7,500 to 10,000 distinct CDR3 sequences, with 45% to 55% appearing a single time and more than 20% taken by the ten largest. This clonotype was counted only a few times. Its antigen is still unknown. The CDR3 totals 14 residues. V was shortened by 3 bases and J by 1 base, with 9 bases between the two germline ends. Germline CDR1 and CDR2: SGHTA and FQGNSA.

This TCR was recovered from a human donor who had recovered from COVID-19. The gene calls are TRBV7-2 and TRBJ1-1, with a weak D call TRBD1 (5 bases). The sequencing sample was made of CD4+ T cells from blood, cultured in vitro. The CDR3 loop is CASSFRQGNTEAFF. The CDR3, as DNA: TGTGCCAGCAGCTTCCGGCAGGGGAACACTGAAGCTTTCTTT.